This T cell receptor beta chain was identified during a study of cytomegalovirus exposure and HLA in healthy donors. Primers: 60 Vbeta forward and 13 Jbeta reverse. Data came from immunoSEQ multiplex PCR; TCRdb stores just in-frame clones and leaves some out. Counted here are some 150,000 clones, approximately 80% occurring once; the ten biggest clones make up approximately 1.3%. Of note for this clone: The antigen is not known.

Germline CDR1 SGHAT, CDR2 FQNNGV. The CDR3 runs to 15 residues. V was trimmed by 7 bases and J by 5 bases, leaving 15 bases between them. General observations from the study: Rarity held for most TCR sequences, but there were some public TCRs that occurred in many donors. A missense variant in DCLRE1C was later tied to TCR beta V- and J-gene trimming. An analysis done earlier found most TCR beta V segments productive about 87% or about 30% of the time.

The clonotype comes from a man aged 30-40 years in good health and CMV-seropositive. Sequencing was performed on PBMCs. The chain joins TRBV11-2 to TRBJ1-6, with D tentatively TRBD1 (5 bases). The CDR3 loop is CASTPGGRNNSPLHF. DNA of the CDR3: TGTGCCAGCACCCCGGGGGGACGGAATAATTCACCCCTCCACTTT.